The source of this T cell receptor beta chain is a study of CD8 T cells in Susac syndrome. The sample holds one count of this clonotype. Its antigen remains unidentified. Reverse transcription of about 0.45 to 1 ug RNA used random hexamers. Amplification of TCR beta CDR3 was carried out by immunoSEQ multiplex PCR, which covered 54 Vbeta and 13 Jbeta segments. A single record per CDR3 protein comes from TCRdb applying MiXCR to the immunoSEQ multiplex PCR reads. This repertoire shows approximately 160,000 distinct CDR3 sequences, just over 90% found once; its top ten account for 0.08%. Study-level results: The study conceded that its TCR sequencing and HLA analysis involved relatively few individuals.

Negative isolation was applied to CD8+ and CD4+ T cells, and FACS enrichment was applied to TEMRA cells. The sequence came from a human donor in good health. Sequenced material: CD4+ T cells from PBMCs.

CDR3 amino acids: CASSPRTENTEAFF. DNA of the CDR3: TGTGCCAGCAGCCCAAGGACAGAGAACACTGAAGCTTTCTTT. The V gene is TRBV5-8, the J gene TRBJ1-1, with D perhaps TRBD1 (6 bases). The germline V gene has CDR1 SGHTS and CDR2 YDEGEE. The CDR3 totals 14 residues. Trimming stripped 4 bases from V and 1 base from J, with 11 bases between.